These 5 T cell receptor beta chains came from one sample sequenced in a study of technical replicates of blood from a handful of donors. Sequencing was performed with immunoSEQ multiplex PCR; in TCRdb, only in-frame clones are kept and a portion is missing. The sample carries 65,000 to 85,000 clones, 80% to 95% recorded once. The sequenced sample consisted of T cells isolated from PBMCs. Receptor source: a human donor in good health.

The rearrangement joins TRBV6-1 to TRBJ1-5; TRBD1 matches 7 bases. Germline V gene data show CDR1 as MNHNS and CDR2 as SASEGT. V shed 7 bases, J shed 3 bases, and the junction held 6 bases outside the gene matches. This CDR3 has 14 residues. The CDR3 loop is CASNDREYNQPQHF. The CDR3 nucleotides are TGTGCCAGCAATGACAGGGAATACAATCAGCCCCAGCATTTT.

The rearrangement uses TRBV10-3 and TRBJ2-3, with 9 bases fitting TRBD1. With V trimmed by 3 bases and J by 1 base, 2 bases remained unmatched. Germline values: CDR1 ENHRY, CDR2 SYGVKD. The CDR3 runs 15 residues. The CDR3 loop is CAISDWTGGTDTQYF. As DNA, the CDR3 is TGTGCCATCAGTGATTGGACAGGGGGCACAGATACGCAGTATTTT.

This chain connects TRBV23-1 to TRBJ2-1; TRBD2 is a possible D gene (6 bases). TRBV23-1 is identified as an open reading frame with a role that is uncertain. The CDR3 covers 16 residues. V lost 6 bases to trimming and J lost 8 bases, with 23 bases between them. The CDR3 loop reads CASRPVPGLSWYEQFF. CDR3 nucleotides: TGCGCCAGCAGACCAGTCCCGGGACTTAGTTGGTATGAGCAGTTCTTC.

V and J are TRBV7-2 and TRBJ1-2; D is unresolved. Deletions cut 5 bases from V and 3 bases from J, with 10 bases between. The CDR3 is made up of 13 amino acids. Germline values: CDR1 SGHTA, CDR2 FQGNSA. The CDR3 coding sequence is TGTGCCAGCAGCCCAGATTTCTACTATGGCTACACCTTC. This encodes CASSPDFYYGYTF.

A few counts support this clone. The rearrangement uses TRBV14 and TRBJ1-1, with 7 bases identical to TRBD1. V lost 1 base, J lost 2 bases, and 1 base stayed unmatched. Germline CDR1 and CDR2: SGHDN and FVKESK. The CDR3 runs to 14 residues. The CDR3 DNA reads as TGTGCCAGCAGCCAAGCAGGGGGAAACACTGAAGCTTTCTTT. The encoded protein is CASSQAGGNTEAFF.